This TCR beta chain emerged from a study of OX40 agonist ivuxolimab in advanced cancers. General study points: Partial responders treated at 0.1-3.0 mg/kg exhibited clonal expansion among the lowest measured. Both CD4+ and CD8+ T cell populations in blood had undergone clonal expansion by week 6 at 0.1 to 3.0 mg/kg.

With autoimmune disease history or systemic immunosuppression, patients were excluded. Patients had blood sampled at baseline and again on cycle 4 day 1 and cycle 7 day 1. The germline V gene has CDR1 MNHNY and CDR2 SVGAGI (reference sequence). The junction had 5 bases not matched to a gene; V was cut back by 0 bases and J by 4 bases. The CDR3 contains 16 residues. Data came from immunoSEQ multiplex PCR; TCRdb stores just in-frame clones and leaves some out. Of 50,000 to 60,000 clones detected, approximately 83% appear once; the ten largest clones hold 4% to 5.5%. Comments on this clone: Antigen: not known.

Sequencing was performed on CD4+ or CD8+ T cells sorted from blood, taken in a trial of the OX40 agonist ivuxolimab. This chain uses TRBV6-6 with TRBJ2-1; 8 bases match TRBD2. The TCR sequence derives from an adult with an advanced solid tumor such as melanoma, head and neck, liver or kidney cancer. CDR3 region: CASSYSEVAGYNEQFF. In DNA, the CDR3 is TGTGCCAGCAGTTACTCGGAGGTAGCGGGATACAATGAGCAGTTCTTC.